This TCR beta chain was sequenced in a study of blood T cell repertoires in COVID-19. Study overall: Acute and convalescent COVID-19 specimens originated in the United States, Italy and Spain. Sample material is recorded as cDNA or gDNA derived from T cells, B-cell-depleted T cells, or PBMCs.

Study processing details: Reference gene primer amplification gave estimated nucleated cell counts. The protocol was immunoSEQ multiplex PCR, while the TCRdb copy is restricted to in-frame clones and leaves out a portion. V and J calls and clone size are those listed in that table; D and trimming were worked out from the DNA. The data contain 250,000 or so clones, about 89% of them seen just once; the ten biggest clones take up just under 0.95%. CDR1 and CDR2 (germline): GTSNPN, SVGIG (reference sequence). The CDR3 extends over 15 amino acids. V was pared by 0 bases and J by 6 bases, with 8 bases of the junction left unmatched.

The sequenced sample was peripheral blood. This receptor was obtained from a woman in her 40s who had recovered from COVID-19. This chain connects TRBV30 to TRBJ2-3; TRBD2 aligns across 8 bases. CDR3 bases: TGTGCCTGGAGTGTGAGCGGGAGTAGTTTGGATACGCAGTATTTT. Translated, it gives CAWSVSGSSLDTQYF.